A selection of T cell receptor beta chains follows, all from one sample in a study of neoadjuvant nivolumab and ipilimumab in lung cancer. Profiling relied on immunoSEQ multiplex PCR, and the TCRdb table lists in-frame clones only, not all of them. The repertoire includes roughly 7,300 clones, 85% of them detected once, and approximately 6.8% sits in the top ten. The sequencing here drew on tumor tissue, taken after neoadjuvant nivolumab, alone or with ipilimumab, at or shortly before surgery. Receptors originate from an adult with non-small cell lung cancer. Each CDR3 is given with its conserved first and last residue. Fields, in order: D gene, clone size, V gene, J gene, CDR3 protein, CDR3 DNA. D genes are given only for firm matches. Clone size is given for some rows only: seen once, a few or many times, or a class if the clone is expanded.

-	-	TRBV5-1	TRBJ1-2	CASSLAGYMINYGYTF	TGCGCCAGCAGCTTGGCCGGGTACATGATTAACTATGGCTACACCTTC
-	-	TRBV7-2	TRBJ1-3	CASSLARGEKTGNTIYF	TGTGCCAGCAGCTTAGCGAGAGGGGAGAAAACGGGAAACACCATATATTTT
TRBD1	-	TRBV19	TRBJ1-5	CASRTGGSQFDQPQHF	TGTGCCAGTAGGACAGGGGGTAGTCAATTTGATCAGCCCCAGCATTTT
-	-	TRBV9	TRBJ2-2	CASSALLETGELFF	TGTGCCAGCAGCGCCCTCCTAGAGACCGGGGAGCTGTTTTTT
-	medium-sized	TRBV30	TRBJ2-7	CAWATGNEQYF	TGTGCCTGGGCTACAGGGAACGAGCAGTACTTC
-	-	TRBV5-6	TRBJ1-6	CASSLLRYPGNSPLHF	TGTGCCAGCAGCTTGCTAAGGTATCCGGGGAATTCACCCCTCCACTTT
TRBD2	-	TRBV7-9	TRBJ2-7	CASSLSGAPVGEQYF	TGTGCCAGCAGCTTAAGCGGGGCTCCGGTGGGGGAGCAGTACTTC
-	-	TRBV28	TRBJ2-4	CASEGHSENIQYF	TGTGCCAGTGAGGGCCATTCTGAAAACATTCAGTACTTC
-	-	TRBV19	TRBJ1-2	CASSIITGNGYTF	TGTGCCAGTAGTATTATAACAGGAAATGGCTACACCTTC
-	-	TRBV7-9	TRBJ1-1	CASSLAGNTEAFF	TGTGCCAGCAGCTTAGCAGGGAACACTGAAGCTTTCTTT
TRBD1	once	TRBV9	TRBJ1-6	CASSPRDRDSPLHF	TGTGCCAGCAGCCCCCGGGACAGGGACTCACCCCTCCACTTT
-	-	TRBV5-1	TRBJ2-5	CASSRNTGSQETQYF	TGCGCCAGCAGCCGGAATACAGGGAGCCAAGAGACCCAGTACTTC
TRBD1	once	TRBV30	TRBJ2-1	CAWSPGTGFNEQFF	TGTGCCTGGAGTCCCGGGACAGGGTTTAATGAGCAGTTCTTC
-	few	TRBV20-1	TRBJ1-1	CSAKVYQAFF	TGCAGTGCTAAGGTTTACCAAGCTTTCTTT
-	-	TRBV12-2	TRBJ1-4	CASPGRRGATNEKLFF	TGTGCAAGTCCCGGACGGCGCGGCGCAACTAATGAAAAACTGTTTTTT
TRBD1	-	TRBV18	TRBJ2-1	CASRPTGYQEQFF	TGTGCCAGCCGCCCGACAGGGTACCAGGAGCAGTTCTTC
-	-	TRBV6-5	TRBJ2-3	CASSSTRTTQYF	TGTGCCAGCAGCTCGACTAGGACCACGCAGTATTTT
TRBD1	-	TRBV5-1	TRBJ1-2	CASSFTGGVYGYTF	TGCGCCAGCAGCTTTACAGGGGGGGTATATGGCTACACCTTC
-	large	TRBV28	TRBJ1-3	CASSFGNTIYF	TGTGCCAGCAGTTTTGGAAACACCATATATTTT
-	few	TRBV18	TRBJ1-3	CASSPDLRSGNTIYF	TGTGCCAGCTCACCAGACCTCCGCTCTGGAAACACCATATATTTT
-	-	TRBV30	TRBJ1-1	CAWSPWQEAFF	TGTGCCTGGAGCCCGTGGCAGGAAGCTTTCTTT